This T cell receptor beta chain was retrieved from a study of PD-L1 blockade in urothelial cancer. Assay used: immunoSEQ multiplex PCR; TCRdb lists only in-frame clones, some missing. The sample shows tens of thousands of clones, about 80% of them seen only once. CDR3 size: 15 residues. After removal of 4 bases from V and 7 bases from J, the junction contained 10 bases not matched to a gene. The germline V gene encodes CDR1 SGHTA and CDR2 FQGNSA. Patients in the study were battling locally advanced or metastatic urothelial carcinoma. Patients each gave 1 to 8 samples, pretreatment and on-treatment. The material sequenced was PBMCs, taken around atezolizumab (anti-PD-L1) treatment. The gene calls are TRBV7-2 and TRBJ2-1; 7 nucleotides line up with TRBD2. The TCR was taken from a man between 65 and 85 years old with urothelial cancer. The CDR3: CASSSLEAGRNEQFF. The CDR3 coding sequence is TGTGCCAGCAGCTCTCTTGAAGCGGGAAGAAATGAGCAGTTCTTC.